Presented here are 11 T cell receptor beta chains from one specimen sequenced in a study of shared clonotypes between healthy human individuals. Repertoires were generated with immunoSEQ multiplex PCR, while TCRdb's copy carries only in-frame clones and drops some. The sample includes about 2.1 million clones, roughly 95% of them seen just once. Naive CD8 isolation took CD45RO-negative cells positively selected for CCR7 and excluded terminally differentiated effector memory CD45RA+ cells. The source material was naive CD8+ T cells from PBMCs. Source of these receptors: a man between 18 and 35 years old in good health. Some clones in this sample may be carry-over from other donors' samples.

About this clone: This same CDR3 is encoded by further DNA sequences in the sample. This chain connects TRBV4-1 to TRBJ2-7, with D perhaps given as TRBD1 or TRBD2 (5 bases each). CDR1 and CDR2 (germline): MGHRA, YSYEKL. CDR3 length: 14 residues. V was pared by 1 base and J by 2 bases, with 9 bases between. CDR3 amino acids: CASSQVPGPYEQYF. CDR3 DNA sequence: TGCGCCAGCAGCCAAGTTCCGGGGCCCTACGAGCAGTACTTC.

The J gene is TRBJ1-1, the V gene TRBV19; 9 bases line up with TRBD1. Germline V CDR1 and CDR2: LNHDA, SQIVND (reference sequence). This CDR3 is 16 amino acids long. Trimming at V came to 6 bases and at J to 3 bases, leaving 11 bases not matched to a gene. The CDR3 DNA sequence: TGTGCCAGTAGGATTCGCCGGGACAGGGAGGACACTGAAGCTTTCTTT. Amino acids: CASRIRRDREDTEAFF.

This chain's CDR3 is CASSPGLAGPPGQYF. CDR3 DNA: TGTGCCAGCAGCCCAGGACTAGCGGGACCCCCAGGGCAGTACTTC. V and J are TRBV13 and TRBJ2-7, with TRBD2 matching over 12 bases. Germline V gene lookup returns CDR1 PRHDT and CDR2 FYEKMQ (reference sequence). This CDR3 comprises 15 residues. The J segment lost 9 bases and the V segment lost 5 bases, leaving 11 bases of the junction unmatched.

The CDR3 nucleotides are TGTGCCAGCAGTTTAAGGTTGGGGGCCGGGGAGCTGTTTTTT. Its translation: CASSLRLGAGELFF. The V gene is TRBV28, the J gene TRBJ2-2; D may match TRBD1 or TRBD2 (5 bases each). This CDR3 region has 14 residues. The germline CDR1 and CDR2 sequences are MDHEN and SYDVKM. With 2 bases removed from V and 6 bases from J, the gap between germline ends came to 10 bases.

V is TRBV4-1 and J is TRBJ2-5, with TRBD2 identical over 14 bases. The CDR3 is made up of 21 amino acids. Looked up from germline, CDR1 is MGHRA and CDR2 is YSYEKL. J lost 2 bases, V lost 1 base, and 15 bases had no gene match. The CDR3 DNA reads as TGCGCCAGCAGCCAAGCGAGAGGGGGACCGGGACTAGCGGGAGAGCAAGAGACCCAGTACTTC. Protein sequence: CASSQARGGPGLAGEQETQYF.

V is TRBV28 and J is TRBJ1-1; 9 nucleotides agree with TRBD1. The CDR3 sequence is 15 residues long. Germline V gene sequence: CDR1 MDHEN, CDR2 SYDVKM. The junction had 3 bases not matched to a gene; V was cut back by 1 base and J by 3 bases. CDR3 amino acids: CASSLLGDRDTEAFF. CDR3 bases: TGTGCCAGCAGTTTATTAGGGGACAGGGACACTGAAGCTTTCTTT.

This clone was observed once. This chain links TRBV2 with TRBJ1-5; 9 bases agree with TRBD1. Germline CDR1 reads SNHLY; CDR2 reads FYNNEI. After removal of 6 bases from V and 0 bases from J, the junction contained 12 bases not matched to a gene. This CDR3 is built from 18 residues. Written as DNA, the CDR3 is TGTGCCAGCAGCGCCGGGACAGGGCTCATCTATAGCAATCAGCCCCAGCATTTT. It yields the protein CASSAGTGLIYSNQPQHF.

The chain couples TRBV9 to TRBJ1-1; 7 bases match TRBD1. After removal of 0 bases from V and 1 base from J, the junction contained 6 bases not matched to a gene. The CDR3 is 16 residues long. Germline V gene sequence: CDR1 SGDLS, CDR2 YYNGEE. CDR3 protein: CASSVAETGPNTEAFF. The CDR3 DNA follows: TGTGCCAGCAGCGTAGCTGAGACAGGGCCGAACACTGAAGCTTTCTTT.

The genes are TRBV5-8 and TRBJ2-3; 10 bases align to TRBD1. Trimming cost V 4 bases and J 4 bases; bases outside gene matches: 3. CDR3 length equals 14 residues. In germline, CDR1 is SGHTS, CDR2 YDEGEE. CDR3 sequence: CASSHGTGADTQYF. The CDR3 bases are TGTGCCAGCAGCCACGGGACAGGGGCAGATACGCAGTATTTT. Variable domain in full (rest from reference TRBV5-8 and TRBJ2-3): EAGVTQSPTHLIKTRGQQATLRCSPISGHTSVYWYQQALGLGLQFLLWYDEGEERNRGNFPPRFSGRQFPNYSSELNVNALELEDSALYLCASSHGTGADTQYFGPGTRLTVL.

The chain joins TRBV7-9 to TRBJ2-3; D may match TRBD1 or TRBD2 (5 bases each). The V end lost 5 bases, the J end lost 0 bases, and 12 bases lay between the germline ends. This CDR3 region has 15 residues. Germline V CDR1 and CDR2: SEHNR, FQNEAQ (reference sequence). CDR3 in DNA: TGTGCCAGCAGCGGGGGTTCGCGAAGCACAGATACGCAGTATTTT. This encodes CASSGGSRSTDTQYF. Drawing the rest from reference TRBV7-9 and TRBJ2-3, the complete variable domain is DTGVSQNPRHKITKRGQNVTFRCDPISEHNRLYWYRQTLGQGPEFLTYFQNEAQLEKSRLLSDRFSAERPKGSFSTLEIQRTEQGDSAMYLCASSGGSRSTDTQYFGPGTRLTVL.

The chain recombines TRBV7-9 with TRBJ1-1, with no clear D. Germline values: CDR1 SEHNR, CDR2 FQNEAQ (reference sequence). CDR3 size: 12 residues. V lost 1 base and J lost 10, with 10 bases in between. DNA of the CDR3: TGTGCCAGCAGCTTAGGAGGTCAGGCAGCTTTCTTT. It yields the protein CASSLGGQAAFF.